This is a list of T cell receptor beta chains from one sample in a study of post-analysis software for immune sequencing data. MiXCR was run by TCRdb on the PCR reads, yielding one entry per CDR3 protein. The sample records around 440,000 distinct CDR3 sequences, around 40% being singletons. The sample was blood. All receptors come from a girl aged 10 to 17 with multiple sclerosis. Both conserved end residues are part of each CDR3. The order of the fields is clone size, V gene, D gene, J gene, CDR3 DNA, CDR3 protein. A D gene is named only where the DNA matches it firmly. Some rows mark clone size as missing; the rest say once, few, many or name a class of expanded clone.

-	TRBV6-1	-	TRBJ2-1	TGTGCCAGCATGATGATGGGTAATGAGCAGTTCTTC	CASMMMGNEQFF
few	TRBV5-1	TRBD2	TRBJ2-5	TGCGCCAGCAGCTTACTTGTTAGCGGGGCCCAAGAGACCCAGTACTTC	CASSLLVSGAQETQYF
few	TRBV12-3/TRBV12-4	TRBD1	TRBJ2-1	TGTGCCAGCTTGGGACAGGGGTTTTGGAATGAGCAGTTCTTC	CASLGQGFWNEQFF
-	TRBV9	-	TRBJ2-7	TGTGCCAGCAGCGCCCATGGCCACGAGCAGTACTTC	CASSAHGHEQYF
-	TRBV3-1	-	TRBJ1-2	TGTGCCAGCAGCCAGTTGGGACCGAGGACCTATGGCTACACCTTC	CASSQLGPRTYGYTF
few	TRBV4-2	TRBD2	TRBJ2-7	TGTGCCAGCCGAGGGACTAGCGGGAGCAAGATCCTCTCCTACGAGCAGTACTTC	CASRGTSGSKILSYEQYF
-	TRBV20-1	-	TRBJ1-5	TGCAGTACCGGGAGGGTCAACAATCAGCCCCAGCATTTT	CSTGRVNNQPQHF
few	TRBV4-1	-	TRBJ2-2	TGCGCCAGCAGCAGCGAGGGTTTCCCCGGGGCCACCGGGGAGCTGTTTTTT	CASSSEGFPGATGELFF
-	TRBV20-1	TRBD1	TRBJ1-2	TGCAGTGCCGCCGGACAGGGAAAAGACTATGGCTACACCTTC	CSAAGQGKDYGYTF
many	TRBV12-3/TRBV12-4	-	TRBJ2-7	TGTGCCAGCAGTCCCGGGACCTACGAGCAGTACTTC	CASSPGTYEQYF
-	TRBV20-1	TRBD1	TRBJ2-7	TGCAGTAGCGACAGGGCTAGGAACGAGCAGTACTTC	CSSDRARNEQYF
few	TRBV5-6	-	TRBJ2-1	TGTGCCAGCAGCGGCCGGGACGCGCACAGCTCCTACAATGAGCAGTTCTTC	CASSGRDAHSSYNEQFF
few	TRBV7-2	-	TRBJ2-5	TGTGCCAGCAGTTTGAATGGGGAAAAGACCCAGTACTTC	CASSLNGEKTQYF
few	TRBV12-5	-	TRBJ2-7	TGTGCTAGTGGAGTTAGACAGGAAGGGTCACACGAGCAGTACTTC	CASGVRQEGSHEQYF
-	TRBV7-2	-	TRBJ2-1	TGTGCCAGCAGCCCTGTTCTGATATATACATCCTTCTATAACAATGAGCAGTTCTTC	CASSPVLIYTSFYNNEQFF
-	TRBV29-1	TRBD1	TRBJ2-5	TGCAGCGGGCAGACAGGGTCTGGAGAGACCCAGTACTTC	CSGQTGSGETQYF
-	TRBV28	-	TRBJ2-7	TGTGCCAGCAGTTTTCAGGGGGGGTCCTACGAGCAGTACTTC	CASSFQGGSYEQYF
-	TRBV10-3	-	TRBJ2-5	TGTGCCATCAGGGAGCAAGGAAAAGAGACCCAGTACTTC	CAIREQGKETQYF
-	TRBV20-1	TRBD1	TRBJ2-7	TGCAGTGCTAGAGATGGTCAGGGGGCCTACGAGCAGTACTTC	CSARDGQGAYEQYF
few	TRBV6-1	-	TRBJ2-5	TGTGCCAGCAAGGCCGTGGGGGAGACCCAGTACTTC	CASKAVGETQYF
once	TRBV6-1	TRBD1	TRBJ2-3	TGTGCCAGCGCGTCGGGACAGCCCACAGATACGCAGTATTTT	CASASGQPTDTQYF
few	TRBV5-1	-	TRBJ2-1	TGCGCCAGCAGCTTAGGGGACAATGACAATGAGCAGTTCTTC	CASSLGDNDNEQFF
few	TRBV12-3/TRBV12-4	-	TRBJ1-2	TGTGCCAGCAGATCCCAGGGGCTCGGTGGCTACACCTTC	CASRSQGLGGYTF
few	TRBV5-4	TRBD2	TRBJ2-1	TGTGCCAGCAGCCAAGGGACTAGGAAAGATGAGCAGTTCTTC	CASSQGTRKDEQFF
once	TRBV7-9	-	TRBJ1-4	TGTGCCAGCAGCTTAGACGGCACTCTGGCGGCTAATGAAAAACTGTTTTTT	CASSLDGTLAANEKLFF
few	TRBV3-1	TRBD2	TRBJ2-7	TGTGCCAGCAGCCAAGCTTCTAGCGGGAGAGAATCCTACGAGCAGTACTTC	CASSQASSGRESYEQYF
few	TRBV6-4	TRBD1	TRBJ2-1	TGTGCCAGCAGTCCAGGGGGTCCCTACAATGAGCAGTTCTTC	CASSPGGPYNEQFF
-	TRBV5-1	-	TRBJ2-1	TGCGCCAGCAGCTTGGATGGGGGGTACAATGAGCAGTTCTTC	CASSLDGGYNEQFF
few	TRBV7-9	-	TRBJ1-5	TGTGCCAGCAGCTTAGCGGCAGGGATGGGGGGCAATCAGCCCCAGCATTTT	CASSLAAGMGGNQPQHF
-	TRBV21-1	-	TRBJ2-1	TGTGCCAGCATGTATCCCAGTACAGGGGAGGGCAATGAGCAGTTCTTC	CASMYPSTGEGNEQFF
once	TRBV15	-	TRBJ2-7	TGTGCCACCAGCAGAGATAAGAGGTTACACGAGCAGTACTTC	CATSRDKRLHEQYF
few	TRBV6-1	-	TRBJ2-1	TGTGCCAGCAGTGAAGCAGGGGCTAGTGAGCAGTTCTTC	CASSEAGASEQFF
-	TRBV28	-	TRBJ2-2	TGTGGGGCGAAAGACCTTAACACCGGGGAGCTGTTTTTT	CGAKDLNTGELFF
-	TRBV6-1	-	TRBJ1-1	TGTGCCAGCAGTGAGTTGGGCCCGAACACTGAAGCTTTCTTT	CASSELGPNTEAFF
few	TRBV28	TRBD2	TRBJ2-1	TGTGCCAGCAGACATGGAGTCAGGTTTGGGGGACTAGCGGGAGGGAGAGACTACAATGAGCAGTTCTTC	CASRHGVRFGGLAGGRDYNEQFF
-	TRBV28	-	TRBJ2-7	TGTGCCAGCAGTTTCCAGGGGGGGAACTCCTACGAGCAGTACTTC	CASSFQGGNSYEQYF
few	TRBV11-2	TRBD2	TRBJ2-1	TGTGCCAGCCGTCGACTAGCGGATTACAATGAGCAGTTCTTC	CASRRLADYNEQFF
few	TRBV28	-	TRBJ1-6	TGTGCCAGCAGTTCGGGGGATTCACCCCTCCACTTT	CASSSGDSPLHF
few	TRBV20-1	TRBD2	TRBJ2-3	TGCAGTGCTGATCCGGGACTAGCGGGAATTGGCGGTGGGGATACGCAGTATTTT	CSADPGLAGIGGGDTQYF
-	TRBV9	TRBD2	TRBJ2-1	TGTGCCAGCAGCTCCCCCCAGGGAGGGAGAGAGTACAATGAGCAGTTCTTC	CASSSPQGGREYNEQFF
-	TRBV19	-	TRBJ2-7	TGTGCCAGTAGCAATACGTGGGAGTACGAGCAGTACTTC	CASSNTWEYEQYF
few	TRBV4-2	TRBD1	TRBJ1-2	TGTGCCAGCAGCCAAGTTACGGAGACAGGGGACCCTTTCTATGGCTACACCTTC	CASSQVTETGDPFYGYTF
few	TRBV5-1	-	TRBJ2-1	TGCGCCAGCAAAGACGGGACAACTTACAATGAGCAGTTCTTC	CASKDGTTYNEQFF
few	TRBV27	TRBD1	TRBJ1-2	TGTGCCAGCAGTTTGATCCCCCCGGGACAGCGATCGCCGGGCACCTTC	CASSLIPPGQRSPGTF
few	TRBV4-3	TRBD2	TRBJ2-5	TGCGCCAGCAGCCCTACTAGCGGGAGAATTGAGACCCAGTACTTC	CASSPTSGRIETQYF
-	TRBV5-1	TRBD2	TRBJ2-1	TGCGCCAGCAGAAGTACACTAGCGGGAGGGCCCAATGAGCAGTTCTTC	CASRSTLAGGPNEQFF
-	TRBV20-1	TRBD2	TRBJ2-3	TGCAGTGCTTCTTCTGCGGGAGGGCCTGATGCTCCGCAGTATTTT	CSASSAGGPDAPQYF
many	TRBV20-1	TRBD1	TRBJ2-5	TGCAGTGCTAGGACGACAGGGCAGCGTGGAGAGACCCAGTACTTC	CSARTTGQRGETQYF
few	TRBV4-2	-	TRBJ2-7	TGTGCCAGCAGCCAAGAGCAGGGCAGCTACGAGCAGTACTTC	CASSQEQGSYEQYF
-	TRBV5-1	TRBD1	TRBJ2-1	TGCGCCAGCAGTTCGGACAGGGGAGTTACATGGGAGCAGTTCTTC	CASSSDRGVTWEQFF
-	TRBV29-1	-	TRBJ1-1	TGCAGCCACGGAGGGTCTGGGGGCACTGAAGCTTTCTTT	CSHGGSGGTEAFF
-	TRBV13	TRBD2	TRBJ2-1	TGTGCCAGCAGCCCCCCCGGACTAGCGGGACACCATGAGCAGTTCTTC	CASSPPGLAGHHEQFF
-	TRBV7-9	-	TRBJ2-7	TGTGCCAGCAGCAGCAGGCCTTCGGTACCCTACGAGCAGTACTTC	CASSSRPSVPYEQYF
-	TRBV5-1	TRBD2	TRBJ2-7	TGCGCCAGCAGCCAGATGCTAGCGGGCGATTCCTACGAGCAGTACTTC	CASSQMLAGDSYEQYF
-	TRBV6-6	-	TRBJ2-5	TGTGCCAGCAGGTACGGGACCGAGGGGGAGACCCAGTACTTC	CASRYGTEGETQYF
-	TRBV20-1	TRBD2	TRBJ2-7	TGCAGTGCTAGAGCCGGGACTAGCGATACCTACGAGCAGTACTTC	CSARAGTSDTYEQYF
few	TRBV29-1	TRBD1	TRBJ1-4	TGCAGCGGAGGGGGCGCTGGTGAAAAACTGTTTTTT	CSGGGAGEKLFF
few	TRBV7-2	-	TRBJ2-4	TGTGCCAGCACCATCAGGGGCAGTCAAAACATTCAGTACTTC	CASTIRGSQNIQYF
-	TRBV28	-	TRBJ1-1	TGTGCCAGCAGTTGGGGGACGGACTTGAACACTGAAGCTTTCTTT	CASSWGTDLNTEAFF
-	TRBV29-1	-	TRBJ1-1	TGCAGCGTTGAGAAGGGTTCCTACACTGAAGCTTTCTTT	CSVEKGSYTEAFF